The following is a T cell receptor beta chain sequence with its context. The antigen it binds to is not known. Per-base quality was not reported, and no clone a single base away is much larger than it. The data originate from a study of shared T cell receptors in the human thymus (dated by TCRdb to the early 2020s). Study-level background: The study examined how self-reactive, shared T-cell receptor alpha chains are generated in the human thymus.

Library method: the immunoSEQ multiplex PCR assay. As stored in TCRdb, this immuneACCESS dataset retains in-frame rearrangements with V and J assigned. A fraction of the clones does not appear; measured against another copy, unresolved V genes explain less than half of the discrepancy, and the remainder lacks a known reason. This sample comprises hundreds of thousands of clones, roughly 88% of them detected only once. Approximately 0.011% of the sample comes from the top ten. According to the germline V gene, CDR1 reads SNHLY and CDR2 reads FYNNEI. V has 6 bases trimmed and J has 9 bases trimmed; junction bases matching no gene number 9. Inclusive of the bounding cysteine and phenylalanine, the CDR3 is 14 residues long. Only the CDR3 DNA is retained, 42 bases long and in frame from the first base. These data were also filed under a second study, of human thymus T cells. Taken from the second paper: Donors were immunologically healthy infants undergoing open corrective cardiac surgery for congenital heart defects in Finland. The thymus tissue came from surgical resects taken out during corrective cardiac surgery. V and J gene segment usage appeared biased in both thymic and peripheral blood repertoires. According to the related research, thymic TCR repertoires were highly overlapping among unrelated individuals. TCR alpha and beta repertoires from roughly 8 infant thymus samples and four related peripheral blood samples were characterized in the study. The infant donors were about 6 to 244 days old, and the cohort included six or seven males and two females. After being mechanically released from the tissue, thymocytes were kept at -70 degrees C in pellets of roughly 9.5-32 million cells. Genomic DNA was extracted from frozen cell pellets with a QIAsymphony instrument. TCRB and TCRAD loci were amplified from a standardized quantity of quality-controlled genomic DNA using the immunoSEQ multiplex PCR assay. The V(D)J region was spanned by amplicons of a length sufficient to cover the CDR3 and to identify V and J genes. Amplicon sequencing was performed on an Illumina platform through the commercial immunoSEQ service. Corrections for primer bias and sequencing errors followed previously described methods, while TCRAD and TCRB definitions were based on the IMGT database. The repertoires were analysed using immunoSEQ Analyzer 3.0 and VDJTools for basic statistics, V/J segment usage, diversity estimates, rarefaction and pairwise overlap. Diversity was estimated using the Chao1, ChaoE, Efron-Thisted, Shannon and inverse Simpson indices, and was also estimated on datasets down-sampled to the size of the smallest sample. For repertoire overlap, CDR3 nucleotide sequence, V gene and J gene had to match strictly, and clustering was done by Jaccard-based multidimensional scaling. Thymus samples yielded on average approximately 800,000 unique TCRB clonotypes, compared with some 89,000 from blood samples.

This sequence was found in a boy under three years old with a congenital heart defect. Donor details come from another sample of the same person, matched by shared clones. The chain employs TRBV2 and TRBJ2-1; 9 bases in between match TRBD2. The material sequenced was thymocytes. The nucleotide sequence is given as TGTGCCAGCAGCTGGGCTAGCGGGATTGCTGAGCAGTTCTTC. This is translated as CASSWASGIAEQFF.